One and the same sample provided the 3 T cell receptor beta chains below, sequenced in a study of blood T cell repertoires in COVID-19. The method was immunoSEQ multiplex PCR; TCRdb's version includes in-frame clones alone and lacks a portion of them. The sample shows roughly 100,000 clones, about 75% of them seen only once. Sequencing used peripheral blood. The receptor set was obtained from a man older than 75 with acute or convalescent COVID-19.

The chain couples TRBV4-2 to TRBJ1-5, with D possibly matching TRBD1 (6 bases). V lost 4 bases and J 2 bases, leaving 6 bases between the germline ends. The V gene's germline CDR1 is LGHNA and CDR2 YNFKEQ. CDR3 size: 13 residues. DNA for the CDR3: TGTGCCAGCAGCCCAGGGGGCAATCAGCCCCAGCATTTT. The encoded protein is CASSPGGNQPQHF.

This sequence joins TRBV28 and TRBJ2-5; D is ambiguous. This CDR3 region has 13 residues. CDR1 is MDHEN, CDR2 SYDVKM, per germline. V gave up 4 bases and J gave up 5 bases, with 11 bases separating them. The CDR3, as DNA: TGTGCCAGCAGTTGGTATACGGTGGAGACCCAGTACTTC. Residues: CASSWYTVETQYF.

The chain joins TRBV9 to TRBJ2-1; 10 bases align to TRBD1. Germline CDR1 and CDR2: SGDLS and YYNGEE. The CDR3 is made up of 17 amino acids. The trim removed 4 bases at V and 2 bases at J, leaving 9 bases unmatched. CDR3 sequence reads: CASSPTTGGNTYNEQFF. The CDR3, as DNA: TGTGCCAGCAGCCCGACGACAGGGGGCAACACCTACAATGAGCAGTTCTTC.